Here is one T cell receptor beta chain with its context. This entry comes from a study of T cell changes during pregnancy in multiple sclerosis. Libraries were prepared by immunoSEQ multiplex PCR; TCRdb keeps only in-frame clonotypes and omits some of them. The sample consists of 60,000 or so clones, 75% to 95% of them appearing once. CDR3 length: 16 residues. The V end lost 0 bases, the J end lost 2 bases, and 12 bases lay between the germline ends. The germline V gene has CDR1 MNHEY and CDR2 SVGAGI. J is TRBJ2-3 and V is TRBV6-5, with D perhaps TRBD1 (6 bases). The sequence was obtained from a female donor in good health, enrolled as a control in a pregnancy study. The sequenced sample was CD4+ T cells from peripheral blood mononuclear cells, obtained after pregnancy. CDR3 sequence (DNA): TGTGCCAGCAGTTACTCGGGGGCCCAGGACACAGATACGCAGTATTTT. Its translation: CASSYSGAQDTDTQYF.